Each of the 31 T cell receptor beta chains below was sequenced from the same sample in a study of blood T cell repertoires in COVID-19. The protocol was immunoSEQ multiplex PCR, while the TCRdb copy is restricted to in-frame clones and leaves out a portion. The sample carries fewer than 45,000 clones, about 85% recorded once. The sequencing input was peripheral blood. The receptors shown here come from a man aged 45-60 years with active COVID-19.

This clone was picked up a small number of times. DNA of the CDR3: TGTGCCAGCAGCGTAGGTCCACAGGGGCAAGAGACCCAGTACTTC. Protein sequence: CASSVGPQGQETQYF. This chain links TRBV9 with TRBJ2-5; 7 nucleotides line up with TRBD1. CDR1 is SGDLS and CDR2 is YYNGEE in the germline V gene. This CDR3 has 15 residues. J was trimmed by 2 bases and V by 0 bases; bases with no gene match: 4.

This chain uses TRBV6-6 with TRBJ2-5; 8 bases match TRBD2. V was pared by 0 bases and J by 2 bases, with 2 bases of the junction left unmatched. The CDR3 has 15 residues. Germline CDR1 MNHNY, CDR2 SVGAGI (reference sequence). The CDR3 bases are TGTGCCAGCAGTTACTCGTTAGCGGGGCAAGAGACCCAGTACTTC. Encoded protein: CASSYSLAGQETQYF.

This clone was seen a single time. The chain carries TRBV24-1 and TRBJ1-5, with D uncertain. CDR3 length: 12 residues. Trimming removed 7 bases at V and 7 bases at J, with 10 bases between. Germline loops: CDR1 KGHDR, CDR2 SFDVKD. The CDR3 region is CATRWERQPQHF. DNA for the CDR3: TGTGCCACCAGGTGGGAGAGGCAGCCCCAGCATTTT.

V and J are TRBV12-3 or TRBV12-4 and TRBJ2-5, with TRBD2 as a possible D gene (6 bases). V lost 1 base and J 4 bases, leaving 7 bases between the germline ends. The CDR3 consists of 13 residues. The CDR3 DNA follows: TGTGCCAGCAGTTTAGTGGGGGGAGAGACCCAGTACTTC. Protein: CASSLVGGETQYF.

The CDR3 nucleotides are TGTGCCAGCACCGGAGCGCGACAGGTTACCGAAGCTTTCTTT. Amino acid sequence: CASTGARQVTEAFF. The chain links TRBV2 to TRBJ1-1; tentatively, D is TRBD1 (6 bases). The CDR3 length is 14 residues. CDR1 SNHLY and CDR2 FYNNEI come from the germline V gene. V lost 7 bases and J lost 8, with 20 bases in between.

The V gene is TRBV25-1, the J gene TRBJ1-6; the D is unclear. Trimming took off 4 bases at V and 11 bases at J, with 9 bases between the two ends. This CDR3 spans 12 amino acids. Germline loops: CDR1 MGHDK, CDR2 SYGVNS. The CDR3: CASSGTRPPLHF. For the CDR3, the DNA is TGTGCCAGCAGTGGCACTAGGCCACCCCTCCACTTT. The whole variable domain, remainder taken from reference TRBV25-1 and TRBJ1-6, is EADIYQTPRYLVIGTGKKITLECSQTMGHDKMYWYQQDPGMELHLIHYSYGVNSTEKGDLSSESTVSRIRTEHFPLTLESARPSHTSQYLCASSGTRPPLHFGNGTRLTVT.

This rearrangement joins TRBV29-1 to TRBJ2-7, with TRBD1 identical over 11 bases. The CDR3 contains 17 residues. V dropped 5 bases and J dropped 3; count of bases not matched to a gene: 15. Germline V CDR1 and CDR2: SQVTM, ANQGSEA. In DNA, the CDR3 is TGCAGCGTTCCAGGATGGGAACCCGGGACAGGGGGCTACGAGCAGTACTTC. Translating it yields CSVPGWEPGTGGYEQYF.

V and J are TRBV5-4 and TRBJ1-2; D is unclear. The CDR3 is made up of 14 amino acids. Germline CDR1 SGHNT, CDR2 YYREEE (reference sequence). V was pared by 0 bases and J by 4 bases, with 10 bases between. The CDR3 DNA reads as TGTGCCAGCAGCTTGGACAGACCGCTCTATGGCTACACCTTC. Its translation is CASSLDRPLYGYTF.

This clone is medium-sized (0.01 to 0.1%). V gene TRBV4-1 combines with J gene TRBJ2-7; 7 positions match TRBD1. Losses at the gene ends were 2 bases for V and 1 base for J; bases not matched to a gene: 5. CDR3 length equals 15 residues. Germline V gene sequence: CDR1 MGHRA, CDR2 YSYEKL. The CDR3 reads CASSQLRDSSYEQYF. The CDR3 nucleotides are TGCGCCAGCAGCCAACTCCGGGACAGTTCCTACGAGCAGTACTTC.

V is TRBV7-9 and J is TRBJ2-2; 8 positions match TRBD2. Germline V lookup: CDR1 SEHNR, CDR2 FQNEAQ (reference sequence). The CDR3 spans 16 residues. V dropped 5 bases and J dropped 3; count of bases not matched to a gene: 8. In DNA form, the CDR3 reads TGTGCCAGCAGCCCGCGGGAGGCAGGGGACACCGGGGAGCTGTTTTTT. Its translation is CASSPREAGDTGELFF.

The chain recombines TRBV19 with TRBJ1-5, with D unclear. CDR1 is LNHDA and CDR2 is SQIVND in the germline V gene (reference sequence). This CDR3 is 15 amino acids long. V was clipped by 7 bases and J by 3 bases, with 16 bases between them. The CDR3 nucleotides read TGTGCCAGTACCCAGCGGGTCGACGACAATCAGCCCCAGCATTTT. Translating gives CASTQRVDDNQPQHF.

This clone was observed once. J is TRBJ1-6 and V is TRBV28, with D possibly matching TRBD1 (5 bases). Trimming removed 6 bases from V and 14 bases from J, with 17 bases in between. The CDR3 is 13 residues long. In germline, CDR1 is MDHEN, CDR2 SYDVKM. CDR3: CASSRATPSTLHF. The CDR3 region has the DNA TGTGCCAGCAGCAGGGCTACCCCCTCCACCCTCCACTTT.

The rearrangement joins TRBV5-6 to TRBJ2-3, with D uncertain. The ends were cut back, 2 bases at V and 7 bases at J, with 8 bases in the middle. CDR3 length: 12 residues. Germline V gene data show CDR1 as SGHDT and CDR2 as YYEEEE. The CDR3 coding sequence is TGTGCCAGCAGCTTCTTCGCGAATACGCAGTATTTT. It yields the protein CASSFFANTQYF.

This clone has just one count. Other DNA variants within this sample encode the same CDR3. The V gene is TRBV19, the J gene TRBJ1-1, with D unresolved. Trimming removed 9 bases at V and 1 base at J, with 6 bases between. The germline gives CDR1 LNHDA, CDR2 SQIVND (reference sequence). This CDR3 spans 11 amino acids. The CDR3 DNA follows: TGTGCCAGCACAGAGAACACTGAAGCTTTCTTT. It encodes CASTENTEAFF.

This clone appeared once. The chain links TRBV9 to TRBJ2-6; no definite D call. Between the trimmed V and J ends, which lost 3 bases and 1 base, there was a span of 5 bases. CDR3 length: 14 residues. Germline-derived CDR1 and CDR2 are SGDLS and YYNGEE. CDR3 region: CASSARSGANVLTF. The CDR3 DNA reads as TGTGCCAGCAGCGCTCGTTCTGGGGCCAACGTCCTGACTTTC.

The rearrangement uses TRBV10-2 and TRBJ2-7; the match to TRBD2 covers 9 bases. After removal of 4 bases from V and 7 bases from J, the junction contained 5 bases not matched to a gene. CDR1 is WSHSY, CDR2 SAAADI, per germline. CDR3 length: 13 amino acids. The CDR3 sequence: CASSVERGVEQYF. CDR3 in DNA: TGCGCCAGCAGTGTTGAGCGGGGGGTTGAGCAGTACTTC.

The chain links TRBV7-2 to TRBJ2-2; 9 nucleotides line up with TRBD1. The CDR3 contains 14 residues. V lost 4 bases, J lost 7 bases, and 4 bases stayed unmatched. Germline values: CDR1 SGHTA, CDR2 FQGNSA. The CDR3 loop reads CASSSTGGNGELFF. CDR3 sequence (DNA): TGTGCCAGCAGCTCGACAGGGGGTAACGGGGAGCTGTTTTTT. The full variable domain, completed using reference TRBV7-2 and TRBJ2-2, is GAGVSQSPSNKVTEKGKDVELRCDPISGHTALYWYRQSLGQGLEFLIYFQGNSAPDKSGLPSDRFSAERTGGSVSTLTIQRTQQEDSAVYLCASSSTGGNGELFFGEGSRLTVL.

The chain couples TRBV5-1 to TRBJ2-2; tentative D call: TRBD2 (7 bases). V was shortened by 5 bases and J by 8 bases, with 16 bases between the two germline ends. The CDR3 has 14 amino acids. Germline-derived CDR1 and CDR2 are SGHRS and YFSETQ. CDR3 nucleotide sequence: TGCGCCAGCAGTGCGGGGGCGGCGGATGGGGAGCTGTTTTTT. Protein: CASSAGAADGELFF.

The chain combines TRBV6-5 with TRBJ1-1, with unresolved D. V was clipped by 6 bases and J by 6 bases, with 11 bases between them. CDR1 and CDR2 (germline): MNHEY, SVGAGI. The CDR3 spans 12 residues. The CDR3 region is CASRSLWSEAFF. The CDR3 nucleotides read TGTGCCAGCAGAAGCCTCTGGTCTGAAGCTTTCTTT.

This clone was picked up one time. The chain couples TRBV9 to TRBJ1-1, with D tentatively TRBD1 (5 bases). Germline values: CDR1 SGDLS, CDR2 YYNGEE. CDR3 size: 15 residues. Trimming removed 6 bases at V and 5 bases at J, with 20 bases between. CDR3 in DNA: TGTGCCAGCACCGACTATTCTGGTGGGGGGACTGAAGCTTTCTTT. Its translation: CASTDYSGGGTEAFF.

The chain's CDR3 is CASSGLAGGPYTGELFF. The CDR3 DNA reads TGTGCCAGCAGTGGACTAGCGGGGGGGCCTTACACCGGGGAGCTGTTTTTT. This chain uses TRBV27 with TRBJ2-2; 15 nucleotides agree with TRBD2. The germline V gene encodes CDR1 MNHEY and CDR2 SMNVEV (reference sequence). After removal of 5 bases from V and 3 bases from J, the junction contained 4 bases not matched to a gene. There are 17 residues in the CDR3.

This clone has just a few counts. The chain joins TRBV19 to TRBJ2-1; D is perhaps TRBD2 (5 bases). From germline, CDR1 is LNHDA and CDR2 SQIVND (reference sequence). The CDR3 is 13 amino acids. Trimming stripped 1 base from V and 9 bases from J, with 10 bases between. This chain's CDR3 is CASSIVSGGEQFF. The CDR3 DNA follows: TGTGCCAGTAGTATAGTATCAGGAGGTGAGCAGTTCTTC.

The rearrangement joins TRBV2 to TRBJ2-1; 11 nucleotides align to TRBD2. V was clipped by 6 bases and J by 5 bases; unmatched bases: 6. In germline, CDR1 is SNHLY, CDR2 FYNNEI. CDR3 size: 15 residues. The CDR3 protein is CASRGLAEIHNEQFF. The CDR3 DNA is TGTGCCAGCAGGGGACTAGCGGAAATTCACAATGAGCAGTTCTTC.

J is TRBJ2-5 and V is TRBV2; TRBD1 matches at 8 bases. This CDR3 has 15 residues. Trimming at V came to 5 bases and at J to 1 base, leaving 6 bases not matched to a gene. Germline V lookup: CDR1 SNHLY, CDR2 FYNNEI. The CDR3 sequence: CASSRGTGSQETQYF. In DNA form, the CDR3 reads TGTGCCAGCAGTCGGGGGACAGGTAGCCAAGAGACCCAGTACTTC.

The chain links TRBV28 to TRBJ1-4; D is perhaps TRBD1 (5 bases). CDR1 and CDR2 from the germline V gene are MDHEN and SYDVKM. Trimming shortened V by 6 bases and J by 10 bases, and 21 bases separated the two germline ends. This CDR3 has 15 residues. CDR3 region: CASRWFATEEGKLFF. DNA for the CDR3: TGTGCCAGCAGGTGGTTTGCGACAGAGGAAGGAAAACTGTTTTTT.

The chain combines TRBV24-1 with TRBJ2-3; D is undetermined. V lost 6 bases to trimming and J lost 2 bases, with 5 bases between them. CDR1 and CDR2 from the germline V gene are KGHDR and SFDVKD. This CDR3 has 12 amino acids. The DNA for the CDR3 is TGTGCCACCAGTTTTTACACAGATACGCAGTATTTT. Translated, it gives CATSFYTDTQYF.

J is TRBJ1-6 and V is TRBV7-2; the match to TRBD1 covers 7 bases. Germline-derived CDR1 and CDR2 are SGHTA and FQGNSA. V lost 6 bases, J lost 13 bases, and 9 bases stayed unmatched. The CDR3 is made up of 13 amino acids. CDR3 nucleotides: TGTGCCAGCAGTCCACGACAGGGTAACCCCCTCCACTTT. This encodes CASSPRQGNPLHF. The full variable domain, in which reference TRBV7-2 and TRBJ1-6 provide the parts outside the CDR3, is GAGVSQSPSNKVTEKGKDVELRCDPISGHTALYWYRQSLGQGLEFLIYFQGNSAPDKSGLPSDRFSAERTGGSVSTLTIQRTQQEDSAVYLCASSPRQGNPLHFGNGTRLTVT.

This sequence joins TRBV3-1 (or the pseudogene TRBV3-2) and TRBJ1-2, with 7 bases fitting TRBD1. In germline, CDR1 is LGHDT, CDR2 YNNKEL (reference sequence). The CDR3 contains 21 residues. V was pared by 3 bases and J by 2 bases, with 24 bases of the junction left unmatched. CDR3 amino acids: CASSHIVPPNNYRGLNYGYTF. As DNA, the CDR3 is TGTGCCAGCAGCCACATAGTCCCCCCGAACAACTACAGGGGTTTAAACTATGGCTACACCTTC.

This chain uses TRBV12-3 or TRBV12-4 with TRBJ2-7; 7 bases line up with TRBD2. Trimming took 2 bases from V and 12 from J; bases not matched to a gene: 7. This CDR3 spans 12 amino acids. CDR3 nucleotide sequence: TGTGCCAGCAGTTTAAGGGAGGGCAAACGGTACTTC. This gives the protein CASSLREGKRYF.

This sequence joins TRBV5-1 and TRBJ2-5, with D perhaps matching TRBD1 (5 bases). Deletions cut 0 bases from V and 2 bases from J, with 17 bases between. Germline V CDR1 and CDR2: SGHRS, YFSETQ. The CDR3 is made up of 17 amino acids. The CDR3, as DNA: TGCGCCAGCAGCTTGGCCGGTTACTATGGGGCTCAAGAGACCCAGTACTTC. Translated, it gives CASSLAGYYGAQETQYF.

The rearrangement joins TRBV2 to TRBJ2-7, with TRBD1 as a possible D gene (6 bases). Trimming took off 6 bases at V and 5 bases at J, with 14 bases between the two ends. There are 13 residues in the CDR3. CDR1 is SNHLY and CDR2 is FYNNEI in the germline V gene. The DNA for the CDR3 is TGTGCCAGCAGCGGTACAGGGCAGGACGAGCAGTACTTC. It codes for CASSGTGQDEQYF.